This TCR beta chain was documented in a study of cytomegalovirus exposure and HLA in healthy donors (TCRdb year 2017). About the study as a whole: An earlier analysis of approximately 640 of the donors reported approximately 270 Gb of sequence data and roughly 100 million unique TCR beta sequences from some 180 million T cells. Among 398 genotyped donors of the cohort, an average of around 250,000 unique TCR beta nucleotide sequences was sequenced per donor, of which 15% to 20% were non-productive. Roughly 5 DR-DQ haplotypes were treated as single units for association and clustering because of strong linkage in the cohort. An early release that covered several hundred HLA-typed donors contained 300 to 350 gigabases of sequencing data and around 80 million unique TCR sequences. Besides the first cohort of 500 to 700 subjects, a separate validation cohort made up of 120 different subjects was used. The number of typed donors differed by locus: 629-630 for A, B, C, DRB1 and DQB1; 522 for DQA1; approximately 610 for DPA1; and around 450 for DPB1. Class I and class II HLA loci were covered by the typing at four-digit resolution. The study used immunosequencing to profile the T cell repertoires of 600 to 850 subjects and linked those repertoires to cytomegalovirus serostatus. A later analysis re-analyzed previously published TCR beta repertoires from approximately 670 donors and added high-resolution HLA genotyping to study TCR occurrence patterns. The study aimed to test whether signatures of past pathogen exposure could be identified by cataloging public T cell receptors. Genome-wide SNP genotypes for about three fifths of the roughly 670 donors were used in a later genetic analysis, which treated that subset as a discovery cohort. To predict cytomegalovirus infection status, the study combined high-throughput TCR immunosequencing, statistical association of individual TCRs with disease status, and machine learning. Of the 300 to 450 genotyped donors, approximately 83% fell in the genetic ancestry cluster associated with self-reported Caucasian donors. An earlier analysis of nearly 600 of the donors applied high-throughput TCR beta sequencing to assess whether each TCR beta V gene segment acted as functional or pseudogenic. Every repertoire in the discovery cohort had been generated on one and the same sequencing platform. Rather than drawing on any new phenotypic data, the later analysis identified candidate immune exposures from TCR beta sequences and the way those sequences occurred across donors. Donor age, sex, ethnicity and CMV serostatus were compiled together with the repertoire data.

In total, roughly 670 healthy bone marrow donors made up the cohort. All cohort members were sampled while nominally healthy, although unrecorded immune exposures were likely present. The donor was CMV seronegative and was included in the group of a few hundred seronegative cohort members. A peripheral blood sample was collected from each donor, and TCR beta sequencing was performed on peripheral blood mononuclear cells. Genomic DNA extraction from the blood cell samples was performed with the Qiagen DNeasy Blood Extraction Kit. With respect to this clone: Its antigen remains undetermined.

The paper as a whole reports these results and caveats: When HLA alleles, especially DR and DQ, strongly co-occurred, attributing TCR associations to individual alleles was difficult. Presence/absence analyses assumed roughly uniform sequencing depth across donors, an assumption that may not hold. According to a later analysis, most CMV-associated TCR beta chains appeared to be HLA-restricted, and the HLA associations seemed to be driven largely by CMV exposure. The study gave a list of about 150 TCR beta chains associated with cytomegalovirus. This cohort had only TCR beta chains sequenced, and the lack of alpha or paired-chain data limited which features could be detected. At a false discovery rate of 0.05, a later analysis linked under 20,000 TCR beta sequences to specific HLA alleles. Because some donors lacked HLA typing at each locus, the association tests relied only on the typed subset. In a later genetic analysis, a missense DCLRE1C variant was associated with V-gene and J-gene trimming of TCR beta chains, and the association was replicated in an independent cohort. Because counts were too low, 15 to 20 rarely observed V segments, including chromosome 9 orphons, were left out of the earlier analysis of 587 of the donors. The authors suggested that the approach could potentially be extended to other disease states and immunological phenotypes. An earlier analysis of approximately 540 of the donors showed that most TCR beta V segments appeared in productive rearrangements either about 87% or about 30% of the time, which broadly matched IMGT annotations. Some IMGT-functional V segments, including TRBV6-2 and TRBV6-3, could not be distinguished by the 87-base-pair reads and were therefore excluded. While some public TCRs were present in many individuals, most TCR sequences turned up only very rarely across donors. A cluster of highly shared sequence variants was judged likely to be a technical artifact of the sequencing pipeline. Three of the identified cytomegalovirus-associated TCR beta chains were confirmed in vitro to be specific for cytomegalovirus antigens. According to a later genetic analysis, donors in an Asian-associated ancestry cluster had fewer N-insertions in productive TCRs than the roughly 700-donor mean. Linkage disequilibrium might explain the correlated functional status among segregating V segments, but an unknown experimental factor could not be ruled out. A later analysis reported that several top co-occurrence clusters appeared linked to parvovirus B19, influenza, CMV and Epstein-Barr virus. For the cohort, immune exposure information was limited to CMV serostatus. In a later analysis, HLA-associated TCR beta chains were found to be more clonally expanded and to have lower generation probabilities than equally common non-associated chains. A further reported finding was that TCR beta sequences accurately predicted the HLA-A and HLA-B alleles for most subjects in the first cohort. Cytomegalovirus status was reported to be diagnosed by the classifier with high specificity and sensitivity in both the original and validation cohorts. A later analysis found that TCR association rates varied across HLA loci, with DRB1 alleles showing the most associated TCRs and HLA-C alleles the fewest.

CDR1 PRHDT and CDR2 FYEKMQ are derived from the germline V gene (reference sequence). V is trimmed back by 3 bases and J by 0 bases, and the junction contains 3 bases that no gene match accounts for. Inclusive of the bounding cysteine and phenylalanine, the CDR3 is 17 residues long. Only CDR3 DNA is held: 51 bases, read in frame from base 1. Library method: the immunoSEQ multiplex PCR assay. For the multiplex PCR, a mixture combining 60 forward primers for TCR Vbeta segments and 13 reverse primers for TCR Jbeta segments was used. A multiplex PCR assay on genomic DNA amplified the CDR3 region of rearranged TCR beta genes. The amplified TCR beta libraries were sequenced on the Illumina HiSeq System as 87-base-pair reads. The paper's data handling went like this. A later analysis tallied 80 million to 95 million unique TCR beta chains across the 650 to 750 repertoires, and some 10 million of those chains were shared by two or more donors. A nearest-neighbor algorithm error-corrected the raw reads and collapsed the reads into unique sequences, merging closely related sequences to remove PCR and sequencing errors. CDR3 sequences were aligned to IMGT reference sequences to assign V, D and J gene segments. For a sequence to be retained, at least a six-nucleotide match to both a V gene segment and a J gene segment was required. A rearrangement counted as productive if the CDR3 had no stop codons and remained in frame with V and J, and every other rearrangement counted as non-productive. CDR3 was defined by IMGT convention, running from the second conserved V-encoded cysteine to the conserved J-encoded phenylalanine. The earlier analysis of about 640 of the donors excluded any sequence lacking an unambiguous match to a single V gene segment. In an earlier analysis of 500 to 750 of the donors, V segments were called functional above 56.7% productive rearrangements and were called segregating when the between-donor standard deviation exceeded 5%. A statistical classification framework was built to diagnose cytomegalovirus status from the catalog of TCR beta chain sequences. V and J gene assignment, in a later analysis, came from comparing TCR nucleotide sequences with IMGT/GENE-DB human TR gene sequences. Using the TCRdist pipeline, a later analysis assigned CDR3 sequences along with most-parsimonious VDJ recombination scenarios. In a later analysis, each TCR beta chain was defined by its CDR3 amino acid sequence together with its V-gene family, and reads lacking a unique V-gene family were excluded. A later analysis removed 450 to 600 highly shared, low-generation-probability nucleotide sequences to deal with suspected cross-contamination and a sequencing artifact. For each public chain, a later analysis derived a clonal expansion index from normalized ranks of inferred template counts within each repertoire. Generation probabilities in a later analysis came from a VDJ recombination model fitted to out-of-frame rearrangements, and those results were checked against IGoR. In a later analysis, TCR-TCR, TCR-HLA and TCR-CMV co-occurrence was scored with hypergeometric tests, and a repertoire-size bias correction was applied to TCR pairs. In a later analysis, false discovery rates were estimated by permuting HLA or CMV assignments 20 times. In a later analysis, co-occurring TCRs were grouped using DBSCAN, and TCRdist sequence similarity was added for clustering within HLA-allele-positive subsets. For co-occurrence clustering, repertoires with fewer than 30,000 or more than 120,000 public chains were excluded, along with roughly 5 repertoires with anomalous nucleotide sharing. The clones in this table, taken by TCRdb from immuneACCESS, are in-frame only. Not every clone is retained; where verified, under half of the shortfall comes from an unresolved V gene, and the cause of the rest is unknown. D and trimming come from the DNA, and the V and J calls and clone size come from that table. The record for this sample contains some 200,000 clones. Jointly, the top ten make up less than 6.5% of the sample.

Here the chain combines TRBV13 and TRBJ2-7; the central 15 bases match TRBD2. This TCR came from a young man in good health and CMV-seronegative. Specimen: PBMCs. For the CDR3, the sequence is CASSLGLAGGYSYEQYF. The bases read TGTGCCAGCAGCTTGGGACTAGCGGGAGGTTACTCCTACGAGCAGTACTTC.